The clone carrying this TCR beta chain has only a few counts. As yet, its antigen is unknown. This entry is derived from a study of blood T cells in healthy people across ages. Per the germline V gene, CDR1 is GTSNPN and CDR2 is SVGIG (reference sequence). This CDR3 is built from 14 residues. Trimming shortened V by 3 bases and J by 6 bases, and 12 bases separated the two germline ends. The use of a sample-barcoded 5' primer and a J-beta primer mix characterized a second PCR of about 6 to 12 cycles. With 12 random nucleotides, a template-switch adaptor tagged each individual cDNA molecule. In TCRdb, the 5' RACE reads were re-called with MiXCR into one record per CDR3 protein. The data show around 1.5 million distinct CDR3 sequences, about 43% seen once. Study conclusions and caveats: Diversity was higher, and naive CD4+ cells more numerous, in long-lived donors than in aged donors. Per million T cells, TCR beta diversity dropped roughly linearly as age increased.

The specimen was blood. The chain employs TRBV30 and TRBJ1-6; tentatively, D is TRBD1 (6 bases). This sequence originates from a woman aged 18-30 years in good health. CDR3 amino acids: CAWSHGTSNSPLHF. The CDR3 DNA reads TGTGCCTGGAGCCACGGGACATCTAATTCACCCCTCCACTTT.